Listed below are T cell receptor beta chains from one sample, sequenced in a study of shared clonotypes between healthy human individuals. This table comes from immunoSEQ multiplex PCR, and its TCRdb copy is limited to in-frame clones, with some not included. The sample contains about 980,000 clones, approximately 80% of which appear only once. The material sequenced was memory CD4+ T cells sorted from blood. Source of these receptors: a man aged 18 to 29 in good health. Each CDR3 is given with its conserved first and last residue. D genes are given only for firm matches. Clone sizes are given selectively: once, few, many, or a class where the clone is expanded.

clone size | J gene | D gene | V gene | CDR3 DNA | CDR3 protein
- | TRBJ2-6 | TRBD1 | TRBV7-6 | TGTGCCAGCAGCCCGGGACAGGGTTACTCTGGGGCCAACGTCCTGACTTTC | CASSPGQGYSGANVLTF
- | TRBJ2-2 | - | TRBV30 | TGTGCCTGGAGTTATGGCGGGGAGCTGTTTTTT | CAWSYGGELFF
- | TRBJ1-6 | - | TRBV2 | TGTGCCAGCAGTGCAAGGGACCGGGGACGGATACACTTT | CASSARDRGRIHF
few | TRBJ1-2 | TRBD1 | TRBV4-1 | TGCGCCAGCAGCCAATATAGACAGGGGGCAAACTATGGCTACACCTTC | CASSQYRQGANYGYTF
few | TRBJ1-1 | - | TRBV6-4 | TGTGCCAGCAGGGACACCGACATGAACACTGAAGCTTTCTTT | CASRDTDMNTEAFF
few | TRBJ1-5 | - | TRBV11-2 | TGTGCCAGCAGCACCACAGCGGGGGGCAATCAGCCCCAGCATTTT | CASSTTAGGNQPQHF
- | TRBJ1-5 | - | TRBV28 | TGTGCCAGCAGTTCGTTGGGGGGGAGCAATCAGCCCCAGCATTTT | CASSSLGGSNQPQHF
- | TRBJ2-3 | - | TRBV14 | TGTGCCAGCAGCCGGACTTTGGATACGCAGTATTTT | CASSRTLDTQYF
- | TRBJ1-1 | - | TRBV6-5 | TGTGCCAGCAGTTACTTTGAAAGGGTGAACACTGAAGCTTTCTTT | CASSYFERVNTEAFF
- | TRBJ2-7 | TRBD2 | TRBV9 | TGTGCCAGCAGCGTAGGGGGACTAGCTAGCTACGAGCAGTACTTC | CASSVGGLASYEQYF
- | TRBJ2-3 | TRBD2 | TRBV29-1 | TGCAGCGTTTCTAGCGGGGGGGCTTTAAGAAATACGCAGTATTTT | CSVSSGGALRNTQYF
- | TRBJ2-1 | TRBD2 | TRBV5-8 | TGTGCCAGCAGCTTGGGGAGTAGCGGGAGGGCCAAGGAGCAGTTCTTC | CASSLGSSGRAKEQFF
- | TRBJ1-5 | - | TRBV7-8 | TGTGCCAGCAGCTTAACGGGGGGCGCTCCCTTTAGCAATCAGCCCCAGCATTTT | CASSLTGGAPFSNQPQHF
- | TRBJ2-5 | - | TRBV5-1 | TGCGCCAGCAGCTTGGGCCCCCGGCAGGGCCTCCAAGAGACCCAGTACTTC | CASSLGPRQGLQETQYF
once | TRBJ2-2 | TRBD1 | TRBV5-1 | TGCGCCAGCAGCTTGCAGGGACAGGGGGCTACCGGGGAGCTGTTTTTT | CASSLQGQGATGELFF
- | TRBJ2-5 | TRBD2 | TRBV4-2 | TGTGCCAGCAGCCAAGCTAGCGGGGGGGCCGGGGAGACCCAGTACTTC | CASSQASGGAGETQYF
- | TRBJ2-3 | TRBD1 | TRBV6-5 | TGTGCCACCAGGGACAGGGGCCCAGATACGCAGTATTTT | CATRDRGPDTQYF
- | TRBJ1-5 | TRBD1 | TRBV28 | TGTGCCAGCAGTCACGGGACAGGGGTCGTTCAGCCCCAGCATTTT | CASSHGTGVVQPQHF
- | TRBJ2-2 | TRBD2 | TRBV19 | TGTGCCAGTAGTATACAGCGGGGGGGCACCGGGGAGCTGTTTTTT | CASSIQRGGTGELFF
- | TRBJ1-3 | - | TRBV5-6 | TGTGCCAGCTTCCAAAATGGCAGATCTGGAAACACCATATATTTT | CASFQNGRSGNTIYF
- | TRBJ2-1 | - | TRBV20-1 | TGCAGTGCTATAGACTCCCCCCAGCAGTTCTTC | CSAIDSPQQFF
- | TRBJ2-1 | - | TRBV7-2 | TGTGCCAGCAGCTTCGGACAGCCCTCCTACAATGAGCAGTTCTTC | CASSFGQPSYNEQFF
- | TRBJ1-2 | - | TRBV19 | TGTGCCAGTAGTACAAACAGCTATGGCTACACCTTC | CASSTNSYGYTF
few | TRBJ1-6 | - | TRBV27 | TGTGCCAGCAGCCCCTACAGCTCCTATAATTCACCCCTCCACTTT | CASSPYSSYNSPLHF
- | TRBJ2-1 | - | TRBV10-1 | TGCGCCAGCAGTGAGTCGGTAGGGAACAATGAGCAGTTCTTC | CASSESVGNNEQFF